This T cell receptor beta chain was sequenced during a study of T cells in Graves' hyperthyroidism and ophthalmopathy (dated by TCRdb to 2018 to 2020). In terms of the full investigation: Peripheral blood was collected at initial diagnosis, before any treatment. The study also compared thyroid tissue and blood T-cell repertoires from several Graves' hyperthyroidism patients. To identify distinguishing TCR V-J signatures, a discovery cohort of 95 to 100 patients was used, comprising 40 to 45 with Graves' ophthalmopathy and roughly 60 with stable Graves' hyperthyroidism. An independent validation cohort of fewer than 20 hyperthyroidism patients and about 16 patients who later progressed to ophthalmopathy tested prospective prediction of ophthalmopathy. The 85 to 100 discovery patients were randomly split 7:3 into training and test sets. After blood sampling, hyperthyroidism patients were treated with methimazole at a starting dose of 30 mg daily, and ophthalmopathy patients were treated with high-dose intravenous methylprednisolone. TCR Vbeta CDR3 sequencing of some 140 peripheral blood samples (over 40 ophthalmopathy, about 80 hyperthyroidism and roughly 17 progressor patients) is reported in the paper. Beyond this particular receptor, the publication reports: In validation, the model predicted progression to ophthalmopathy with approximately 70% sensitivity and less than 75% specificity, a median of around six months before onset. Sample size was not statistically predetermined, and investigators were not blinded to group allocation. A model built on a 13 V-J signature distinguished ophthalmopathy from stable hyperthyroidism, reaching 85% to 90% sensitivity and under 84% specificity in cross-validation and 80%/75% in testing. Most expanded thyroid clonotypes (frequency above 0.001) were also detected in blood, suggesting blood repertoires may reflect thyroid immune responses.

To note about this clonotype: What this receptor recognizes is not known. A much bigger clone sits one base away, suggesting this may be a read error.

Measured from the cysteine to the phenylalanine, the CDR3 is 15 residues long. This entry keeps only the CDR3 DNA: 45 bases, framed from base 1. The V end gives up 1 base and the J end 1 base, leaving 4 bases in the junction not matched to a gene. CDR1 SGHAT and CDR2 FQNNGV are derived from the germline V gene. Graves' hyperthyroidism was defined as stable when no progression to ophthalmopathy occurred over 18 months of follow-up. Hyperthyroidism patients were aged 18 to 65 years and newly diagnosed, with disease duration of less than 2 months. Patients with uncontrolled infections, other autoimmune diseases, pregnancy or lactation were excluded. Diagnoses relied on clinical symptoms, serum thyroxine and TRAb, thyroid ultrasound and orbital computed tomography. PBMCs were separated from under 11 ml of fresh peripheral blood using Ficoll-Paque density gradient centrifugation. Total RNA was extracted using Trizol reagent, and RNA quality was assessed on an Agilent 2100 Bioanalyzer.

Amplification of TCR beta CDR3 regions was carried out from RNA transcripts. The TCR CDR3 was subjected to a first round of RT-PCR using the HTBI primer set and the Qiagen OneStep RT-PCR kit. Libraries were constructed in a second round of multiplex PCR, after which size selection and purification were carried out. The libraries were sequenced on an Illumina HiSeq2000 using paired-end 100 bp reads. Concerning the study's data processing: SOAPnuke was used to process the raw data, removing reads that contained adapters or uncalled bases, had a mean Phred below 15, or lacked an exact match to the constant primer or identifier. High-quality paired reads were merged with COPE v1.2.5, and unique nucleotide sequences were defined as clonotypes. MiTCR v1.1 was used to align the clonotypes against IMGT TRBV, TRBD and TRBJ reference segments. The analysis was restricted to V-J combinations with a frequency above 0.0001, which together covered 98% to 99.2% of the repertoires. The TCS score was defined as F50 (clonal expansion) divided by E x V (chaos), with BLOSUM62-based TCRdist calculated between CDR3 peptides within each V-J. Welch's t-statistics and random forest reduced fewer than 600 V-J features to 13, which were used in a naive Bayes classifier (R e1071). The public reads were reprocessed in TCRdb via fastp at Q25 and MiXCR, keeping in-frame beta chains. Identical CDR3 protein sequences are pooled into one entry, listed with their most common genes and DNA. V and J calls and clone size were set by TCRdb, not the authors. The sample table shows some 440,000 distinct CDR3 sequences, and more than 15% are seen once. The ten largest make up about 7.7% of the sample.

The sequence links TRBV11-2 to TRBJ2-7; 7 central nucleotides agree with TRBD1. The sample taken for sequencing was blood. The sequence was obtained from a woman aged 18-35 years with Graves' hyperthyroidism. The base sequence is TGTGCCAGCAGCTTAGGGGGACAGCCGTCCTACGAGCAGTACTTC. It translates to CASSLGGQPSYEQYF.